Listed here are 20 T cell receptor beta chains from one sample, sequenced in a study of T cells in Graves' hyperthyroidism and ophthalmopathy. Amplified regions were TCR beta CDR3 sequences from RNA transcripts. Primed by the HTBI set, a first-round RT-PCR was run on the TCR CDR3. In TCRdb, the multiplex PCR reads were re-called with MiXCR into one record per CDR3 protein. The sample holds over 45,000 distinct CDR3 sequences, more than 40% seen once. Sequenced: peripheral blood or thyroid tissue (not recorded which). These receptors were obtained from a woman in her fifties or sixties with Graves' hyperthyroidism.

Regarding this clonotype: A much larger clone lies a single base off, so this may be a read error. The CDR3 coding sequence is TGTGCCTGGAGTGCGGGAAACTGTGGCTACACCTTC. Amino acids: CAWSAGNCGYTF. The chain links TRBV30 to TRBJ1-2, with unresolved D. This CDR3 has 12 amino acids. Germline V lookup: CDR1 GTSNPN, CDR2 SVGIG (reference sequence).

As for this clonotype: A much larger clone sits a single nucleotide away, making a read error possible. The rearrangement uses TRBV12-3 or TRBV12-4 and TRBJ2-3; no firm D call. Trimming pared 3 bases from V and 6 bases from J, leaving 7 bases between. CDR3 size: 12 residues. CDR3 region: CASSFCRDTQYF. DNA for the CDR3: TGTGCCAGCAGTTTTTGTAGGGATACGCAGTATTTT.

Points on this clonotype: One end of the junction varies from germline; a read error may be responsible. The CDR3 region has the DNA TGTGCCAGCAGCATACAGGTCTATTTT. Its translation is CASSIQVYF. The chain uses TRBV7-2 and TRBJ1-5; a possible D gene is TRBD1 (5 bases). CDR1 is SGHTA and CDR2 is FQGNSA in the germline V gene. This CDR3 is built from 9 residues.

This clonotype has only a few counts. The gene calls are TRBV2 and TRBJ2-6; D remains unclear. Trimming removed 8 bases at V and 1 base at J, with 6 bases between. CDR3 length: 13 residues. CDR1 and CDR2 (germline): SNHLY, FYNNEI. The CDR3 spells CASHGSGANVLTF. The CDR3 bases are TGTGCCAGCCACGGATCTGGGGCCAACGTCCTGACTTTC.

This clonotype has at least ten counts. J is TRBJ2-7 and V is TRBV20-1; D ambiguous. This CDR3 comprises 13 residues. In germline, CDR1 is DFQATT, CDR2 SNEGSKA (reference sequence). Trimming left V 1 base short and J 7 bases short, with 14 bases between. The CDR3 protein is CSARGDLSGEQYF. In DNA, the CDR3 is TGCAGTGCTAGAGGAGACCTAAGTGGGGAGCAGTACTTC.

This rearrangement joins TRBV20-1 to TRBJ1-2; D ambiguous. The germline V and J ends were trimmed by 0 bases and 3 bases, with 11 bases remaining between them. Germline CDR1 DFQATT, CDR2 SNEGSKA (reference sequence). This CDR3 has 14 amino acids. The CDR3 reads CSARDPAADYGYTF. The CDR3 DNA is TGCAGTGCTAGAGATCCCGCGGCCGACTATGGCTACACCTTC.

The chain carries TRBV20-1 and TRBJ2-7, with 9 positions matching TRBD1. The J segment lost 5 bases and the V segment lost 0 bases, leaving 11 bases of the junction unmatched. The germline V gene encodes CDR1 DFQATT and CDR2 SNEGSKA (reference sequence). This CDR3 is built from 16 residues. The CDR3 nucleotides read TGCAGTGCTAGAGATCCTGGGTGGGACAGGGTCAACGAGCAGTACTTC. This gives the protein CSARDPGWDRVNEQYF.

To note about this clonotype: A read error is possible here, since a much larger clone lies one base away. This chain uses TRBV7-2 with TRBJ1-3, with D maybe TRBD1 (5 bases). CDR1 is SGHTA and CDR2 is FQGNSA in the germline V gene. The CDR3 length is 14 residues. This CDR3 is CASSRQGVGNTICF. In DNA, the CDR3 is TGTGCCAGCAGTCGGCAGGGTGTAGGAAACACCATATGTTTT. Full variable domain (remainder filled in from reference TRBV7-2 and TRBJ1-3): GAGVSQSPSNKVTEKGKDVELRCDPISGHTALYWYRQSLGQGLEFLIYFQGNSAPDKSGLPSDRFSAERTGGSVSTLTIQRTQQEDSAVYLCASSRQGVGNTICFGEGSWLTVV.

V and J are TRBV6-6 and TRBJ2-3; TRBD2 matches at 10 bases. The CDR3 totals 17 residues. With V trimmed by 2 bases and J by 4 bases, 9 bases remained unmatched. Germline values: CDR1 MNHNY, CDR2 SVGAGI (reference sequence). The CDR3 region has the DNA TGTGCCAGCAGTTACGGCCCTAGCGGGAGCCGGCCAGATACGCAGTATTTT. This codes for CASSYGPSGSRPDTQYF.

At least ten counts were recorded for this clonotype. The chain uses TRBV7-3 and TRBJ1-2; D possibly corresponds to TRBD1 (6 bases). Trimming shortened V by 5 bases and J by 5 bases, and 15 bases separated the two germline ends. CDR1 and CDR2 from the germline V gene are SGHTA and FQGTGA. The CDR3 runs 14 residues. The CDR3 DNA sequence: TGTGCCAGCAGCCCTGGGGGGCGCGATTATGGCTACACCTTC. Translation gives CASSPGGRDYGYTF.

This clonotype was picked up a small number of times. V is TRBV5-6 and J is TRBJ2-5, with TRBD2 matching 13 bases. Germline loops: CDR1 SGHDT, CDR2 YYEEEE. The CDR3 spans 15 residues. With 3 bases clipped from V and 5 bases from J, the junction kept 4 bases outside the gene matches. The DNA for the CDR3 is TGTGCCAGCAGCTCCGGACTAGCGGGAGCGGAGACCCAGTACTTC. Protein product: CASSSGLAGAETQYF.

The sample holds a few counts of this clonotype. V gene TRBV10-3 combines with J gene TRBJ2-7; a possible D gene is TRBD1 (5 bases). Germline CDR1 and CDR2: ENHRY and SYGVKD. Trimming took 4 bases from V and 1 from J, leaving 8 bases between them. The CDR3 runs to 13 residues. The CDR3 nucleotides are TGTGCCATCAGTGTTCGACAGTCCTACGAGCAGTACTTC. It is translated as CAISVRQSYEQYF.

This chain joins TRBV7-6 and TRBJ1-2; the match to TRBD1 covers 8 bases. This CDR3 spans 16 amino acids. V dropped 4 bases and J dropped 4; count of bases not matched to a gene: 11. From germline, CDR1 is SGHVS and CDR2 FNYEAQ. The CDR3 reads CASSWGDRTVVYGYTF. In DNA form, the CDR3 reads TGTGCCAGCAGCTGGGGGGACAGGACCGTTGTCTATGGCTACACCTTC.

Within the sample, this clonotype is medium-sized. V and J are TRBV15 and TRBJ2-5, with TRBD1 identical over 8 bases. The ends lost 5 bases at V and 4 bases at J; junction bases unmatched: 9. The CDR3 runs 15 residues. CDR1 is LNHNV, CDR2 YYDKDF, per germline (reference sequence). Here the CDR3 DNA reads TGTGCCACCAGCCTGACCGGGACAGGATTAGAGACCCAGTACTTC. As protein: CATSLTGTGLETQYF.

The chain joins TRBV10-3 to TRBJ2-7, with a tentative D call TRBD1 (5 bases). The CDR3 sequence is 14 residues long. Looked up from germline, CDR1 is ENHRY and CDR2 is SYGVKD. V was cut by 3 bases and J by 3 bases, with 12 bases left in between. CDR3 loop: CAISESYRSYEQYF. For the CDR3, the DNA is TGTGCCATCAGTGAATCTTACAGGAGCTACGAGCAGTACTTC.

The V gene is TRBV20-1, the J gene TRBJ1-1; D is perhaps TRBD1 (5 bases). Looked up from germline, CDR1 is DFQATT and CDR2 is SNEGSKA (reference sequence). V was clipped by 4 bases and J by 4 bases, with 16 bases between them. The CDR3 extends over 14 amino acids. Here the CDR3 reads CSATDSLDGTEAFF. In DNA form, the CDR3 reads TGCAGTGCTACAGACAGCTTGGATGGCACTGAAGCTTTCTTT.

This chain uses TRBV7-2 with TRBJ2-5, with TRBD1 identical over 7 bases. With 4 bases clipped from V and 5 bases from J, the junction kept 1 base outside the gene matches. CDR1 and CDR2 from the germline V gene are SGHTA and FQGNSA. There are 12 residues in the CDR3. The CDR3 reads CASSYRGETQYF. As DNA, the CDR3 is TGTGCCAGCAGCTACAGGGGCGAGACCCAGTACTTC.

This clonotype was picked up many times. CDR3 residues: CASSYSAGHTEAFF. The CDR3 DNA reads TGTGCCAGCAGTTACTCGGCAGGGCACACTGAAGCTTTCTTT. The rearrangement links TRBV6-5 to TRBJ1-1; maybe TRBD1 (5 bases). This CDR3 region has 14 residues. CDR1 MNHEY and CDR2 SVGAGI come from the germline V gene. V was clipped by 0 bases and J by 3 bases, with 8 bases between them.

In its sample, this clonotype was seen a few times. At one end the junction does not follow the germline gene, possibly because of a read error. The chain recombines TRBV6-6 with TRBJ2-3; D may be TRBD1 (6 bases). Germline-derived CDR1 and CDR2 are MNHNY and SVGAGI (reference sequence). This CDR3 comprises 12 residues. The CDR3 DNA reads TGTGCCAGCAGTCCTCAGACAGGTACGCAGTATTTT. It specifies CASSPQTGTQYF.

On this clonotype itself: Germline is not matched at one junction end, which may reflect a read error. The CDR3 region is CASSSGTRTGELFF. The CDR3 DNA reads as TGTGCTAGCAGCTCCGGGACCCGCACCGGGGAGCTGTTTTTT. The chain is built from TRBV7-7 and TRBJ2-2; tentatively, D is TRBD1 or TRBD2 (5 bases each). The CDR3 extends over 14 amino acids. Germline lookup yields CDR1 SSHAT and CDR2 FNYEAQ (reference sequence).